This TCR beta chain was captured by sequencing in a study of cytomegalovirus exposure and HLA in healthy donors. Study in general: Among the roughly 400 genotyped donors, just over 80% were placed in the Caucasian-associated ancestry cluster.

Turning to this clone: Its antigen is currently unknown.

Participants comprised healthy donors of bone marrow. It was with 60 Vbeta and 13 Jbeta primers that the PCR ran. TCRdb keeps only in-frame clones here, not all; method: immunoSEQ multiplex PCR. The sample includes 200,000 to 250,000 clones, approximately 79% of them seen just once. Germline-derived CDR1 and CDR2 are MDHEN and SYDVKM. Trimming removed 6 bases at V and 0 bases at J, with 11 bases between. The CDR3 contains 15 residues. Regarding the study as a whole: In a later analysis, at a false discovery rate of 0.05, 16,951 TCR beta sequences were associated with HLA alleles. Later analysis associated a missense DCLRE1C variant with TCR beta V- and J-gene trimming.

The origin of this receptor is a man aged 45-65 years in good health and CMV-seronegative. The chain recombines TRBV28 with TRBJ2-2; D is possibly TRBD1 (5 bases). Sequenced: PBMCs. The CDR3 coding sequence is TGTGCCAGCAGATCAGGGATGTCGAACACCGGGGAGCTGTTTTTT. Translated: CASRSGMSNTGELFF.